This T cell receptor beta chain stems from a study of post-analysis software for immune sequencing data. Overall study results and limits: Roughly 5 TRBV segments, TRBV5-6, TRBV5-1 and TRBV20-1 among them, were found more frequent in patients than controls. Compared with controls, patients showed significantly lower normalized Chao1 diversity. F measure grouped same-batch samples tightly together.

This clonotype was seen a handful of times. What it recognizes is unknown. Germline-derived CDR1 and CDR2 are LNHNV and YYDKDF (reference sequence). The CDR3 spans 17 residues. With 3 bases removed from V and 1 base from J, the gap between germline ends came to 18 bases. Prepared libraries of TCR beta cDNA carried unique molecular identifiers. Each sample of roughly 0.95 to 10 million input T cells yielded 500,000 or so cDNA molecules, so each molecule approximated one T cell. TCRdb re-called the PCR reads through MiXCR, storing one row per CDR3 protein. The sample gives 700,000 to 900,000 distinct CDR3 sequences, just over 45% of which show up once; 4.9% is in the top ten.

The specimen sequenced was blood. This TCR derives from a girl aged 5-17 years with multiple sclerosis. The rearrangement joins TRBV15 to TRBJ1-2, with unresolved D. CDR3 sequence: CATSSGPNTLNNYGYTF. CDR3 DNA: TGTGCCACCAGCAGCGGTCCGAACACCCTCAATAACTATGGCTACACCTTC.